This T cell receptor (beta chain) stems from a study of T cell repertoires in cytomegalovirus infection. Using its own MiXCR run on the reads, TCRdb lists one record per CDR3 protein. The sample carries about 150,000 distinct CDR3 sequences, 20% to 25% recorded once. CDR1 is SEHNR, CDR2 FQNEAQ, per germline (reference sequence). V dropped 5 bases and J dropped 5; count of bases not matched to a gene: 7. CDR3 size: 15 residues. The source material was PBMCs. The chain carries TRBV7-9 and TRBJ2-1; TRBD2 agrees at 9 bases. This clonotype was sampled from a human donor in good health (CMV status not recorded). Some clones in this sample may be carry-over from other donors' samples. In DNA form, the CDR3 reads TGTGCCAGCAGCGAGGAGGCTAGCGGGAACAATGAGCAGTTCTTC. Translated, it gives CASSEEASGNNEQFF.